The 18 T cell receptor beta chains below were found in one sample sequenced in a study of shared clonotypes between healthy human individuals. Profiling relied on immunoSEQ multiplex PCR, and the TCRdb table lists in-frame clones only, not all of them. The top ten clones hold over 0.1% of a sample with more than 2 million clones, 90% to 97% of them seen once. Sequenced input: naive CD4+ T cells sorted from blood. The subset: CD45RA+ positively selected. These receptors were collected from a man younger than 30 in good health.

The rearrangement joins TRBV5-4 to TRBJ2-1; possible D gene TRBD2, 6 bases. The V end lost 0 bases, the J end lost 8 bases, and 15 bases lay between the germline ends. This CDR3 contains 15 residues. Germline-derived CDR1 and CDR2 are SGHNT and YYREEE (reference sequence). The CDR3 loop is CASSLVGGGMDEQFF. The CDR3 DNA sequence: TGTGCCAGCAGCTTGGTAGGTGGGGGGATGGATGAGCAGTTCTTC.

In DNA form, the CDR3 reads TGTGCCAGCAGTTCCACCCAGGGCTCCGAGCAGTACTTC. Its translation is CASSSTQGSEQYF. The chain links TRBV28 to TRBJ2-7, with D tentatively TRBD1 (5 bases). CDR1 is MDHEN, CDR2 SYDVKM, per germline. The CDR3 covers 13 residues. Trimming took 4 bases from V and 6 from J, leaving 13 bases between them.

This clone was observed once. The chain has TRBV4-1 and TRBJ2-5; TRBD1 or TRBD2 may be the D gene (5 bases each). Trimming left V 8 bases short and J 5 bases short, with 15 bases between. The CDR3 totals 13 residues. The germline CDR1 and CDR2 sequences are MGHRA and YSYEKL. This CDR3 reads CASGDLSMETQYF. CDR3 nucleotides: TGCGCCAGCGGGGACCTCTCGATGGAGACCCAGTACTTC.

The chain couples TRBV7-9 to TRBJ1-6; D remains ambiguous. Germline V gene data show CDR1 as SEHNR and CDR2 as FQNEAQ (reference sequence). The V and J ends lost 5 bases and 8 bases respectively, with 25 bases between them. The CDR3 has 18 amino acids. Written as DNA, the CDR3 is TGTGCCAGCAGCCCCGTCTCCACCAGTAACAGAATCGATTCACCCCTCCACTTT. Amino acid sequence: CASSPVSTSNRIDSPLHF.

The J gene is TRBJ2-1, the V gene TRBV18; D is ambiguous. CDR3 length: 16 amino acids. V lost 3 bases, J lost 3 bases, and 15 bases lay in between. Germline V gene sequence: CDR1 KGHSH, CDR2 LQKENI. CDR3 amino acids: CASSPGVLSFYNEQFF. CDR3 in DNA: TGTGCCAGCTCACCTGGAGTCCTGTCCTTCTACAATGAGCAGTTCTTC.

This chain uses TRBV19 with TRBJ1-1; D is undetermined. Trimming removed 4 bases at V and 0 bases at J, with 12 bases between. The CDR3 runs 15 residues. CDR1 LNHDA and CDR2 SQIVND come from the germline V gene (reference sequence). CDR3 DNA sequence: TGTGCCAGTAGTACCCCAGGACTGATGAACACTGAAGCTTTCTTT. Translating gives CASSTPGLMNTEAFF.

The chain links TRBV7-2 to TRBJ1-1; D gene ambiguous. The V and J ends lost 7 bases and 6 bases respectively, with 15 bases between them. There are 13 residues in the CDR3. In germline, CDR1 is SGHTA, CDR2 FQGNSA. The CDR3 DNA sequence: TGTGCCAGCACCTCCGAAGCAGTGGCTGAAGCTTTCTTT. It specifies CASTSEAVAEAFF.

This chain connects TRBV5-1 to TRBJ2-1; D may be TRBD2 (6 bases). CDR3 length: 16 residues. V gave up 0 bases and J gave up 10 bases, with 20 bases separating them. Germline assignment: CDR1 SGHRS and CDR2 YFSETQ. The DNA for the CDR3 is TGCGCCAGCAGCTTGGACTCAGGGACTGGGCAGTCGGAGCAGTTCTTC. Its translation: CASSLDSGTGQSEQFF.

The J gene is TRBJ2-2, the V gene TRBV19, with D possibly TRBD2 on 6 matching bases. CDR3 length: 16 amino acids. The germline V gene has CDR1 LNHDA and CDR2 SQIVND (reference sequence). The germline V and J ends were trimmed by 1 base and 0 bases, with 9 bases remaining between them. The CDR3 DNA reads TGTGCCAGTAGTATAGCCGGGAGTGCGAACACCGGGGAGCTGTTTTTT. Translating gives CASSIAGSANTGELFF.

V gene TRBV28 combines with J gene TRBJ1-1; TRBD1 agrees at 8 bases. Trimming at V came to 9 bases and at J to 3 bases, leaving 6 bases not matched to a gene. This CDR3 spans 13 amino acids. Per the germline V gene, CDR1 is MDHEN and CDR2 is SYDVKM. CDR3 DNA sequence: TGTGCCAGTTACAGGGGGGTCGACACTGAAGCTTTCTTT. It codes for CASYRGVDTEAFF.

Remarks on this clone: The sample carries other DNA sequences with the same CDR3. The chain combines TRBV30 with TRBJ1-4; D not certain. CDR3 length: 11 residues. CDR1 and CDR2 from the germline V gene are GTSNPN and SVGIG (reference sequence). V lost 4 bases, J lost 5 bases, and 5 bases lay in between. In nucleotides, the CDR3 is TGTGCCTGGAACAGAAATGAAAAACTGTTTTTT. It specifies CAWNRNEKLFF.

The V and J genes are TRBV5-1 and TRBJ2-7; D is unresolved. CDR3 length: 15 residues. The V and J ends lost 0 bases and 2 bases respectively, with 12 bases between them. Germline assignment: CDR1 SGHRS and CDR2 YFSETQ. The CDR3 here is CASSLDAYTTYEQYF. CDR3 bases: TGCGCCAGCAGCTTGGATGCGTACACAACCTACGAGCAGTACTTC.

Only one count was recorded for this clone. In DNA, the CDR3 is TGTGCCAGTAGTATGGTGACTAGCTACGAGCAGTACTTC. It is translated as CASSMVTSYEQYF. V and J are TRBV19 and TRBJ2-7; perhaps TRBD2 as D (6 bases). V lost 3 bases and J 3 bases, leaving 9 bases between the germline ends. The germline V gene encodes CDR1 LNHDA and CDR2 SQIVND (reference sequence). This CDR3 is 13 amino acids long.

The J gene is TRBJ2-7, the V gene TRBV20-1; D gene ambiguous. The CDR3 has 11 amino acids. The germline CDR1 and CDR2 sequences are DFQATT and SNEGSKA (reference sequence). The V gene lost 6 bases and the J gene lost 5 bases, with 11 bases spanning the gap. For the CDR3, the DNA is TGCAGTGCGACGGCGGCTCACGAGCAGTACTTC. As protein: CSATAAHEQYF.

Concerning this clone itself: Distinct nucleotide sequences in the sample also encode this CDR3. This chain uses TRBV7-2 with TRBJ2-5; D unclear. There are 14 residues in the CDR3. The V gene's germline CDR1 is SGHTA and CDR2 FQGNSA. V was cut by 1 base and J by 4 bases, with 10 bases left in between. The CDR3: CASSLGPSGETQYF. CDR3 nucleotide sequence: TGTGCCAGCAGCTTAGGCCCTAGTGGAGAGACCCAGTACTTC.

V usage is TRBV14 and J usage is TRBJ1-2; D not resolved. This CDR3 contains 16 residues. V lost 2 bases to trimming and J lost 3 bases, with 16 bases between them. Germline V gene sequence: CDR1 SGHDN, CDR2 FVKESK. The CDR3 DNA is TGTGCCAGCAGCCAACAAACAACCCCCGAGTACTATGGCTACACCTTC. It yields the protein CASSQQTTPEYYGYTF.

The chain uses TRBV13 and TRBJ1-1; TRBD1 matches at 8 bases. This CDR3 has 15 residues. Germline V gene lookup returns CDR1 PRHDT and CDR2 FYEKMQ (reference sequence). V shed 1 base, J shed 1 base, and the junction held 2 bases outside the gene matches. CDR3 region: CASSLAGTGNTEAFF. CDR3 coding DNA: TGTGCCAGCAGCTTAGCTGGGACAGGGAACACTGAAGCTTTCTTT.

This chain links TRBV11-1 with TRBJ2-5; TRBD1 matches at 8 bases. The ends lost 6 bases at V and 0 bases at J; junction bases unmatched: 6. CDR1 and CDR2 (germline): SGHAT, FQDESV (reference sequence). The CDR3 runs 15 residues. The CDR3: CASSRQGAYQETQYF. DNA of the CDR3: TGTGCCAGCAGTCGGCAGGGGGCCTACCAAGAGACCCAGTACTTC.